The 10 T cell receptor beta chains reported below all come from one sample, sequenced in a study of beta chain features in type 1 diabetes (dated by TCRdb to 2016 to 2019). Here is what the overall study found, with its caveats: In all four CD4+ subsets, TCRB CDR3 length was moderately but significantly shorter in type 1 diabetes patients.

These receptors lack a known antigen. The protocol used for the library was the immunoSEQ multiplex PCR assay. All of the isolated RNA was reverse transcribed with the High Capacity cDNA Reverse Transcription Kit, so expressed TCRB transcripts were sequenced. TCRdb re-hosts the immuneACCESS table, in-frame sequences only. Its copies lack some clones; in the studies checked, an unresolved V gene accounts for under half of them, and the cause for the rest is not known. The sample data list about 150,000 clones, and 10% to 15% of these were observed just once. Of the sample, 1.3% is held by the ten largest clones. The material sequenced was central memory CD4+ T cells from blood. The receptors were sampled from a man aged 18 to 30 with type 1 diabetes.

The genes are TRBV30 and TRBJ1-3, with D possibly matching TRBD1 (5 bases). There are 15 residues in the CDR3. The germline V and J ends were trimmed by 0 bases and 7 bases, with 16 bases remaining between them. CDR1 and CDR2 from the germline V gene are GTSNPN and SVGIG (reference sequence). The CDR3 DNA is TGTGCCTGGAGTGTGAAAGGGGACCAAGGGAACACCATATATTTT. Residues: CAWSVKGDQGNTIYF.

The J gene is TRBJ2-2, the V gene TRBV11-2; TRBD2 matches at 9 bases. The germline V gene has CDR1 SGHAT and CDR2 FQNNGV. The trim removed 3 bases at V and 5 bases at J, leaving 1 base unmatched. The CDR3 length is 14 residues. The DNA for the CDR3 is TGTGCCAGCAGCTTGACTAGCGGAACCGGGGAGCTGTTTTTT. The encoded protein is CASSLTSGTGELFF.

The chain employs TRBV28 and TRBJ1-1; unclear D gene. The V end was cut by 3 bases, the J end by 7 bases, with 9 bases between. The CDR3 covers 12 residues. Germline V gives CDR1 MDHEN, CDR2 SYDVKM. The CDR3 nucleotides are TGTGCCAGCAGTTTTTGGGTGGGTGAAGCTTTCTTT. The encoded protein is CASSFWVGEAFF.

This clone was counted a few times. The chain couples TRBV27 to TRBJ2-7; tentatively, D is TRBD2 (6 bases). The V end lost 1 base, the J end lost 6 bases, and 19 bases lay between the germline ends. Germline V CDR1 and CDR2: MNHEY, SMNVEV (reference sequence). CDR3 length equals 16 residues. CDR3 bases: TGTGCCAGCAGTTTATTTTCCTTCCCTCCCGGGGGCGAGCAGTACTTC. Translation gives CASSLFSFPPGGEQYF.

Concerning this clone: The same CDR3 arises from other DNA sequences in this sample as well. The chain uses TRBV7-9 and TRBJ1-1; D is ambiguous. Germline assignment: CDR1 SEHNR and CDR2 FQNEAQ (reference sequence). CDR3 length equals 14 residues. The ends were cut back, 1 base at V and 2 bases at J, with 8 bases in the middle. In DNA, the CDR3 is TGTGCCAGCAGCTTAGTGCAGGCCAACACTGAAGCTTTCTTT. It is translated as CASSLVQANTEAFF.

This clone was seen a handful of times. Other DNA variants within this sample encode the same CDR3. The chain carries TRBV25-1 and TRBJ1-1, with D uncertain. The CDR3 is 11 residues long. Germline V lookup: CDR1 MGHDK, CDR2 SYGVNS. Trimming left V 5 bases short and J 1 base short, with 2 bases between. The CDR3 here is CASSRNTEAFF. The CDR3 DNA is TGTGCCAGCAGTCGGAACACTGAAGCTTTCTTT.

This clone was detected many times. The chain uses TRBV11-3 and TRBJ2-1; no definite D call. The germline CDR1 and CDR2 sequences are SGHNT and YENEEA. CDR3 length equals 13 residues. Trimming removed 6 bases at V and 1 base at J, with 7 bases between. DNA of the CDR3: TGTGCCAGCAGTTCCAGGTCCTACAATGAGCAGTTCTTC. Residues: CASSSRSYNEQFF.

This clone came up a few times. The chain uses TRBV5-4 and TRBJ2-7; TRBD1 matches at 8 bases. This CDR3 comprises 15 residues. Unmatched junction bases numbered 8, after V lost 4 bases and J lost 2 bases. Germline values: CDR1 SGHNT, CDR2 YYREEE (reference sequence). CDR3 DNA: TGTGCCAGCAGCCGCACGACAGGGGCGGCCTACGAGCAGTACTTC. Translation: CASSRTTGAAYEQYF.

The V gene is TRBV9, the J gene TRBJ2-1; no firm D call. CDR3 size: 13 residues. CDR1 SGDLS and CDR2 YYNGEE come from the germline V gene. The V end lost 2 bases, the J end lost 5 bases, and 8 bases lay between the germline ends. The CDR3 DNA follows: TGTGCCAGCAGCGTGGAACAGAACAATGAGCAGTTCTTC. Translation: CASSVEQNNEQFF.

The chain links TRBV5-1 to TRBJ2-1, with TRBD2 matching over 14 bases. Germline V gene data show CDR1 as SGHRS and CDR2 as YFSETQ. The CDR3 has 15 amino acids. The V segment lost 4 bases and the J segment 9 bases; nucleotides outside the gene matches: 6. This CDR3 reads CASSEGLAGESEQFF. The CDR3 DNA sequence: TGCGCCAGCAGCGAGGGACTAGCGGGGGAGAGTGAGCAGTTCTTC.